This T cell receptor (beta chain) was obtained from a study of OX40 agonist ivuxolimab in advanced cancers. Looking at the study overall: Ivuxolimab was an agonistic, fully human IgG2 monoclonal antibody directed against OX40 (CD134), a costimulatory receptor. A male proportion of 82.7% and a mean age of around 60 years, ranging from about 20 to 79, were recorded for the dose-escalation cohort. Intravenous ivuxolimab was administered to patients every 2 weeks at six dose levels: 0.01, 0.1, 0.3, 1.5, 3 and 10 mg/kg. Among the 52 dose-escalation patients, around 20 had hepatocellular carcinoma, approximately 15 melanoma, 9 renal cell carcinoma and 9 head and neck cancer. Partial responses occurred in three dose-escalation patients: two with cutaneous melanoma and one with hepatocellular carcinoma. The monotherapy dose-escalation portion (N ≈ 50 patients) of the phase I ivuxolimab trial is reported in the paper. Peripheral TCRbeta sequencing was intended to test whether TCR sequence diversity was altered and clonal T-cell expansion was caused by ivuxolimab. Prior anti-PD-1, anti-PD-L1 or anti-CTLA-4 therapy was permitted, and checkpoint inhibitors had been received by around 40% of dose-escalation patients. The investigation overall reported the following: On average, CD8+ T cells showed more expanded clones than CD4+ T cells after ivuxolimab. Antigen specificity was not determined for the clonally expanded peripheral T cells. At doses of 0.1 to 3.0 mg/kg, clonal expansion of both CD4+ and CD8+ blood T cells was observed from baseline to week 6. In the 0.1-3.0 mg/kg groups, partial responders were among the patients with the lowest normalized peripheral clonal expansion, particularly in CD8+ T cells. Low levels of normalized T-cell clonal expansion were also shown by some nonresponding patients.

The trial excluded patients who had a history of autoimmune disease or who were on systemic immunosuppression. Peripheral blood for TCR sequencing was drawn from every dose cohort at baseline, at cycle 4 day 1 and at cycle 7 day 1. The samples were drawn from a first-in-human, open-label, multicenter phase I dose-escalation trial of ivuxolimab. Adults with locally advanced or metastatic melanoma, renal cell carcinoma, hepatocellular carcinoma or head and neck squamous cell carcinoma were enrolled in the trial. Before TCR sequencing, CD4+ and CD8+ T cells were separately sorted from peripheral blood. Genomic DNA was isolated from the sorted cells so that the TCRbeta CDR3 region could be sequenced. The immunoSEQ Assay was used to sequence the TCRbeta CDR3 regions. TCRdb stores this immuneACCESS table with in-frame sequences only. Part of the clones is absent; in the studies checked, under half of the shortfall reflects unresolved V genes, and no reason is known for the rest. The sample includes 80,000 or so clones, with around nine tenths observed a single time. The top ten clones comprise around 0.31% of the sample.

The CDR3 starts with the cysteine, ends with the phenylalanine, and has 14 residues. Only the CDR3 DNA stays, 42 bases, in frame from base 1. A distance of 9 bases separates the germline ends of V and J, which lose 1 base and 6 bases respectively. Taken from the germline V gene, the CDR1 and CDR2 loops are SGHDN and FVKESK. Worth noting for this clone: The target of this receptor is not known. No qualities accompany the bases; no much larger clone lies one base away.

This receptor was obtained from an adult with an advanced solid tumor such as melanoma, head and neck, liver or kidney cancer. Here the chain combines TRBV14 and TRBJ2-2; the D gene lacks a confident call. The sequenced sample was CD4+ or CD8+ T cells sorted from blood, obtained in a trial of the OX40 agonist ivuxolimab. Read as DNA, the sequence is TGTGCCAGCAGCCAAGTTTACAGCCCCGGGGAGCTGTTTTTT. Translated, it reads CASSQVYSPGELFF.